This T cell receptor (beta chain) was observed in a study of blood T cell repertoires in COVID-19 (dated by TCRdb to about 2020). Looking at the study overall: Samples from collaborators originated in the United States, Italy and Spain and spanned both the acute and convalescent phases of COVID-19. The repertoires were released in a freely available public database intended as a resource for research on the immune response to SARS-CoV-2. Deeply sampled blood TCRbeta repertoires from subjects exposed to, actively infected with, or recovered from COVID-19 were included in the dataset. The material from the prospective study consisted of cDNA or gDNA derived from T cells, B-cell-depleted T cells, or PBMCs. Where HLA class I and class II types were available, the types were taken from metadata supplied by the sample provider, not from assay-based typing. The sample metadata nearly always contained a de-identified subject ID, COVID-19 status, age in years and sex. Samples were obtained from the ongoing ImmuneRACE study (first 160 participants) and from over 1,000 subjects provided by 6 global collaborators.

With respect to this clone: Its antigen is still unknown. An end of the junction differs from the germline gene, which may be a read error.

At one collaborating source in Seattle, patients were enrolled during active infection and were followed longitudinally through the course of disease. Each collaborating institution followed its own protocols to collect whole blood in K2EDTA tubes. For TCRbeta analysis, collaborators shipped samples as frozen whole blood, isolated PBMCs, or DNA extracted from either of those sample types. Sequences MNHEY (CDR1) and SVGAGI (CDR2) are obtained from the germline V gene. The CDR3 runs 12 residues from the cysteine to the phenylalanine. The only DNA kept is the CDR3, 36 bases in frame from the first base. TCRbeta CDR3 regions were amplified from genomic DNA by means of the immunoSEQ Assay, a bias-controlled multiplex PCR. As for the authors' bioinformatics: The number of nucleated cells in each sample was estimated by amplification of reference gene primers within the assay. To quantify the absolute abundance of each unique TCRbeta CDR3 rearrangement, sequence reads were collapsed and filtered. For each sample, productive Simpson clonality was calculated as the square root of Simpson's diversity index over productive rearrangements. TCRdb carries this immuneACCESS record with in-frame sequences only. Its versions omit some clonotypes, under half of them owing to an unresolved V gene in the studies checked, with the rest unexplained. Clone size and the V and J calls come from that table; the DNA yielded D and trimming. A total of almost 350,000 clones appear in this sample, 89% of them only once. 3.5% to 4% of the sample goes to the ten largest clones.

What the work shows at the level of the full study, not this receptor alone: The quantity of clinical and demographic metadata differed by source and by participant and was supplied without curation.

The sequence was obtained from a woman between 55 and 75 years old with COVID-19, enrolled during active disease. The sample was peripheral blood. The receptor chain draws on TRBV6-5 and TRBJ2-1; matching of 6 bases hints at TRBD2 as the D gene. CDR3 loop: CASSYSKGGEVF. The sequenced DNA: TGTGCCAGCAGTTACTCGAAGGGCGGGGAGGTCTTC.